This T cell receptor (beta chain) was identified during a study of blood T cells in healthy people across ages. Study-level points and caveats: Naive and antigen-experienced cells were not separated, limiting conclusive comparison. From one million sequenced T cells, diversity estimates were lower bounds.

Trimming pared 4 bases from V and 5 bases from J, leaving 10 bases between. CDR1 is SGHRS and CDR2 is YFSETQ in the germline V gene. The CDR3 has 12 residues. A second PCR of roughly 7 to 11 cycles used a sample-barcoded 5' primer and a J-beta primer mix. Unique molecular identifiers of 12 random nucleotides labeled each cDNA. TCRdb processed the 5' RACE reads anew with MiXCR; each CDR3 protein has one entry. Of some 1 million distinct CDR3 sequences listed, 35% to 55% are singletons. To note about this clonotype: The antigen is undetermined.

The TCR originated in a woman aged 60-75 years in good health. Sequencing input: blood. The V call is TRBV5-1, the J call TRBJ2-7; no firm D call. CDR3 bases: TGCGCCAGCAGCAAGGAAAGGAACGAGCAGTACTTC. As protein: CASSKERNEQYF.